This T cell receptor (beta chain) is from a study of T cell responses to AZD1222 COVID-19 vaccine. General study points: Two AZD1222 administrations were followed by greater Spike-specific TCR breadth and depth. Reportedly, close to half of spike-specific TCRs are directed against unmutated variant regions. At 160-218 and 743-854, vaccine-associated CD4 TCRs were dominant, and they spanned spike.

This clone was found a few times. Its specificity is unknown. Second-dose schedules of about 4 or about 12 weeks were combined. The CDR3 contains 15 residues. Germline CDR1 KGHDR, CDR2 SFDVKD. V dropped 2 bases and J dropped 14 bases, with 20 bases sitting between them. Assay used: immunoSEQ multiplex PCR; TCRdb lists only in-frame clones, some missing. The sample lists around 85,000 clones, almost 90% occurring once. The genes are TRBV24-1 and TRBJ1-4; no clear D gene. The material sequenced was peripheral blood, taken 28 days after the second AZD1222 dose. The sequence came from an adult who received the AZD1222 COVID-19 vaccine. This CDR3 is CATSDSGSLVSELFF. In DNA form, the CDR3 reads TGTGCCACCAGTGATTCCGGGAGCCTCGTTTCCGAGCTGTTTTTT.